This T cell receptor (beta chain) was recorded in a study of T cells in Graves' hyperthyroidism and ophthalmopathy. The sample holds many counts of this clonotype. TCR beta CDR3 region amplification was performed from RNA transcripts. TCR CDR3 underwent first-round RT-PCR with the HTBI primer set. Each CDR3 protein gets one entry after TCRdb re-called the multiplex PCR reads with MiXCR. The repertoire holds a few hundred thousand distinct CDR3 sequences, with less than 20% as singletons. From germline, CDR1 is SEHNR and CDR2 FQNEAQ (reference sequence). V was pared by 3 bases and J by 5 bases, with 13 bases between. CDR3 length: 14 amino acids. The study based diagnoses on clinical symptoms, serum thyroxine and TRAb, thyroid ultrasound and orbital computed tomography.

The V and J genes are TRBV7-9 and TRBJ2-5; the D gene is possibly TRBD1 (5 bases). The sequence was obtained from a woman under 30 with Graves' hyperthyroidism that later progressed to Graves' ophthalmopathy. The source material was blood. DNA of the CDR3: TGTGCCAGCAGCTTCCACTCAGGGTATGAGACCCAGTACTTC. This codes for CASSFHSGYETQYF.